This TCR beta chain was observed in a study of shared clonotypes between healthy human individuals. About the study: Each donor's CD8 memory used one plate, CD8 naive two, each CD4 subset three.

Trimming shortened V by 5 bases and J by 0 bases, and 13 bases separated the two germline ends. This CDR3 has 15 residues. Per the germline V gene, CDR1 is SGHNT and CDR2 is YENEEA. Measured with immunoSEQ multiplex PCR; TCRdb has only the in-frame clones, and not every one. The sample includes about 670,000 clones, roughly 70% of them seen just once. All donors were healthy HIV-negative adults lacking recent acute infections or vaccinations. This chain joins TRBV11-3 and TRBJ1-2; TRBD1 is a possible D gene (5 bases). The sequence came from a woman in her 30s in good health. What was sequenced was memory CD4+ T cells sorted from blood. As to subset: CD45RA-negative fraction. The CDR3: CASSPRRGANYGYTF. The CDR3 nucleotides read TGTGCCAGCAGCCCACGAAGGGGAGCTAACTATGGCTACACCTTC.